This T cell receptor (beta chain) emerged from a study of T cell repertoires in cytomegalovirus infection. This CDR3 is built from 16 residues. CDR1 and CDR2 (germline): LGHNT, FRNRAP. Trimming took 1 base from V and 10 from J, leaving 17 bases between them. As regards this clonotype: What it binds is not known.

TCRdb re-called the reads through MiXCR, storing one row per CDR3 protein. The repertoire holds hundreds of thousands of distinct CDR3 sequences, with less than 40% as singletons. This specimen was cultured CD8+ T cells from PBMCs, taken from culture after CMV antigen stimulation. The chain joins TRBV12-5 to TRBJ1-6; tentatively, D is TRBD1 (5 bases). The sequence was obtained from a human donor in good health (CMV status not recorded). Some clones in this sample may be carry-over from other donors' samples. CDR3 sequence reads: CASGLAPDGARSPLHF. The DNA of the CDR3 is TGTGCTAGTGGTTTGGCCCCTGACGGGGCCCGGTCACCCCTCCACTTT.